Shown below are 18 T cell receptor beta chains from a single sample sequenced in a study of cytomegalovirus exposure and HLA in healthy donors. The PCR had 60 Vbeta and 13 Jbeta primers. The protocol was immunoSEQ multiplex PCR, while the TCRdb copy is restricted to in-frame clones and leaves out a portion. The table shows under 200,000 clones, with roughly 84% occurring only once. Sequences were obtained from PBMCs. These receptors all stem from a middle-aged man in good health and CMV-seropositive.

The rearrangement joins TRBV2 to TRBJ1-6; D remains ambiguous. V lost 6 bases and J 13 bases, leaving 10 bases between the germline ends. The CDR3 runs 11 residues. The V gene's germline CDR1 is SNHLY and CDR2 FYNNEI. CDR3 DNA: TGTGCCAGCAGAGAGGGCTCCCCCCTCCACTTT. Translating it yields CASREGSPLHF.

The gene calls are TRBV19 and TRBJ1-5; D unresolved. Germline lookup yields CDR1 LNHDA and CDR2 SQIVND (reference sequence). This CDR3 contains 15 residues. V was trimmed by 3 bases and J by 6 bases, leaving 15 bases between them. The CDR3 here is CASSIVRELGQPQHF. CDR3 sequence (DNA): TGTGCCAGTAGTATTGTGAGGGAGTTGGGTCAGCCCCAGCATTTT. The variable domain in full, with the rest retrieved from reference TRBV19 and TRBJ1-5, is DGGITQSPKYLFRKEGQNVTLSCEQNLNHDAMYWYRQDPGQGLRLIYYSQIVNDFQKGDIAEGYSVSREKKESFPLTVTSAQKNPTAFYLCASSIVRELGQPQHFGDGTRLSIL.

V and J are TRBV5-1 and TRBJ2-1, with D possibly matching TRBD1 (6 bases). V was trimmed by 2 bases and J by 0 bases, leaving 9 bases between them. Looked up from germline, CDR1 is SGHRS and CDR2 is YFSETQ. The CDR3 has 15 amino acids. CDR3 loop: CASSFRDNSYNEQFF. CDR3 nucleotides: TGCGCCAGCAGCTTTAGGGACAACTCCTACAATGAGCAGTTCTTC.

This clone was detected a few times. In DNA form, the CDR3 reads TGCGCCAGCAGCTTGACAGCTGGTGTAAATGAGCAGTTCTTC. Translation gives CASSLTAGVNEQFF. The rearrangement links TRBV5-1 to TRBJ2-1; no firm D call. Looked up from germline, CDR1 is SGHRS and CDR2 is YFSETQ. The V end lost 1 base, the J end lost 7 bases, and 12 bases lay between the germline ends. The CDR3 loop spans 14 amino acids.

This clone was observed a single time. This chain links TRBV19 with TRBJ2-7; 7 bases are a match to TRBD1. This CDR3 is built from 14 residues. The trim removed 6 bases at V and 3 bases at J, leaving 8 bases unmatched. Germline V gives CDR1 LNHDA, CDR2 SQIVND (reference sequence). The CDR3 sequence: CASSLRGLSYEQYF. The CDR3 region has the DNA TGTGCCAGTAGCCTGAGGGGGCTTAGCTACGAGCAGTACTTC.

This rearrangement joins TRBV7-8 to TRBJ2-3; 7 nucleotides align to TRBD1. The germline V gene encodes CDR1 SGHVS and CDR2 FQNEAQ. J gave up 1 base and V 1 base, and 8 bases lay outside the gene matches. The CDR3 spans 17 residues. The CDR3 reads CASSLVEGGFGTDTQYF. CDR3 bases: TGTGCCAGCAGCTTAGTAGAAGGGGGCTTCGGCACAGATACGCAGTATTTT. Full variable domain (remainder filled in from reference TRBV7-8 and TRBJ2-3): GAGVSQSPRYKVAKRGQDVALRCDPISGHVSLFWYQQALGQGPEFLTYFQNEAQLDKSGLPSDRFFAERPEGSVSTLKIQRTQQEDSAVYLCASSLVEGGFGTDTQYFGPGTRLTVL.

On this clone: Mismatch with germline at one junction end may stem from a read error. J is TRBJ1-5 and V is TRBV4-1; D gene unclear. The CDR3 loop spans 17 amino acids. CDR1 and CDR2 (germline): MGHRA, YSYEKL. CDR3 region: CASTQTVESGGNQPQHF. The CDR3 nucleotides read TGCGCCAGCACCCAAACGGTGGAGTCGGGTGGAAATCAGCCCCAGCATTTT.

The V call is TRBV29-1, the J call TRBJ2-7; the match to TRBD2 covers 13 bases. The length of the CDR3 is 13 residues. Trimming at V came to 4 bases and at J to 4 bases, leaving 1 base not matched to a gene. CDR1 is SQVTM, CDR2 ANQGSEA, per germline. The DNA of the CDR3 is TGCAGCGTTGTACTAGCGGGAGGGTACGAGCAGTACGTC. This encodes CSVVLAGGYEQYV.

Only one count was recorded for this clone. The chain recombines TRBV7-3 with TRBJ2-7; TRBD1 matches at 9 bases. The germline V gene encodes CDR1 SGHTA and CDR2 FQGTGA. With V trimmed by 4 bases and J by 3 bases, 1 base remained unmatched. This CDR3 comprises 13 residues. CDR3 sequence: CASSSDRGYEQYF. The CDR3 region has the DNA TGTGCCAGCAGCTCGGACAGGGGCTACGAGCAGTACTTC.

This clone was seen only a few times. The V gene is TRBV19, the J gene TRBJ2-5, with 7 positions matching TRBD1. The CDR3 is 14 amino acids. J was trimmed by 1 base and V by 5 bases; bases with no gene match: 4. Looked up from germline, CDR1 is LNHDA and CDR2 is SQIVND (reference sequence). The chain's CDR3 is CASSLGQPQETQYF. The CDR3 nucleotides are TGTGCCAGTAGTCTGGGACAGCCCCAAGAGACCCAGTACTTC. Full variable domain (remainder filled in from reference TRBV19 and TRBJ2-5): DGGITQSPKYLFRKEGQNVTLSCEQNLNHDAMYWYRQDPGQGLRLIYYSQIVNDFQKGDIAEGYSVSREKKESFPLTVTSAQKNPTAFYLCASSLGQPQETQYFGPGTRLLVL.

The chain links TRBV29-1 to TRBJ2-2, with TRBD2 matching 8 bases. V was clipped by 6 bases and J by 0 bases; unmatched bases: 3. CDR3 length equals 14 residues. CDR1 SQVTM and CDR2 ANQGSEA come from the germline V gene. The CDR3 loop is CSVLSGTNTGELFF. For the CDR3, the DNA is TGCAGCGTCCTTAGCGGGACGAACACCGGGGAGCTGTTTTTT.

This clone was seen a handful of times. This rearrangement joins TRBV11-2 to TRBJ2-7, with 8 nucleotides matching TRBD1. The CDR3 is made up of 14 amino acids. J lost 5 bases, V lost 3 bases, and 6 bases had no gene match. Germline CDR1 reads SGHAT; CDR2 reads FQNNGV. CDR3 sequence reads: CASSLWTGSHEQYF. CDR3 bases: TGTGCCAGCAGCTTGTGGACAGGGTCCCACGAGCAGTACTTC.

This clone was counted between two and nine times. This sequence joins TRBV19 and TRBJ1-2, with 8 bases matching TRBD1. CDR1 and CDR2 (germline): LNHDA, SQIVND (reference sequence). The CDR3 runs 15 residues. V shed 9 bases and J 6 bases; nucleotides not matched to a gene: 15. The CDR3 loop reads CASIRTGSPANGYTF. The CDR3 nucleotides are TGTGCCAGCATCAGGACAGGGAGCCCAGCAAATGGCTACACCTTC.

The genes are TRBV4-1 and TRBJ1-1, with TRBD1 as a possible D gene (6 bases). The CDR3 has 16 amino acids. Trimming took 3 bases from V and 6 from J, leaving 20 bases between them. Per germline, CDR1 MGHRA and CDR2 YSYEKL. Here the CDR3 DNA reads TGCGCCAGCAGCCAGGCCCGGACAGAGACCTGGGCTGAAGCTTTCTTT. This codes for CASSQARTETWAEAFF.

Written as DNA, the CDR3 is TGTGCCAGCAGCTTTGGAGGGAAAGAGACCCAGTACTTC. It specifies CASSFGGKETQYF. The J gene is TRBJ2-5, the V gene TRBV7-2; maybe TRBD2 (6 bases). V lost 3 bases to trimming and J lost 3 bases, with 8 bases between them. The CDR3 runs to 13 residues. Germline V gene sequence: CDR1 SGHTA, CDR2 FQGNSA.

J is TRBJ1-2 and V is TRBV6-1; 7 bases line up with TRBD1. This CDR3 has 12 amino acids. Germline CDR1 reads MNHNS; CDR2 reads SASEGT. J gave up 12 bases and V 1 base, and 5 bases lay outside the gene matches. CDR3 amino acids: CASSEGQGEHTF. CDR3 coding DNA: TGTGCCAGCAGTGAAGGGCAGGGGGAACACACCTTC.

This chain joins TRBV5-1 and TRBJ1-2; TRBD1 agrees at 10 bases. The V and J ends lost 4 bases and 5 bases, in that order; junction bases with no gene match: 11. In germline, CDR1 is SGHRS, CDR2 YFSETQ. This CDR3 has 16 amino acids. The CDR3 loop is CASSPPGTGVGYGYTF. CDR3 nucleotides: TGCGCCAGCAGCCCCCCCGGGACAGGGGTTGGGTATGGCTACACCTTC.

Regarding this clone: Additional DNA sequences in this sample encode the identical CDR3. The chain employs TRBV18 and TRBJ1-3; D call uncertain. CDR1 KGHSH and CDR2 LQKENI come from the germline V gene. This CDR3 is 16 amino acids long. Between the trimmed V and J ends, which lost 3 bases and 1 base, there was a span of 13 bases. CDR3: CASSPNTGSSGNTIYF. As DNA, the CDR3 is TGTGCCAGCTCACCCAACACGGGTAGTTCTGGAAACACCATATATTTT.